This T cell receptor beta chain appears in the sequencing data of a study of blood T cell repertoires in COVID-19. Background on the study: The United States, Italy and Spain were the sources of the acute and convalescent COVID-19 samples. Nucleic acid was either cDNA or gDNA, and it came from T cells, B-cell-depleted T cells, or PBMCs.

The CDR3 extends over 17 amino acids. J gave up 8 bases and V 0 bases, and 12 bases lay outside the gene matches. Germline lookup yields CDR1 LGHNA and CDR2 YSLEER. As originally analysed: Cell counts per sample came from amplifying reference gene primers. The assay was immunoSEQ multiplex PCR, and TCRdb's table has in-frame clones only and misses some. From that table come the V and J calls and clone size; the DNA was used to work out D and trimming. The data hold just under 350,000 clones, with around 80% observed a single time. Sample: peripheral blood. The clonotype comes from a man in his thirties or forties with active or convalescent COVID-19. The chain uses TRBV4-3 and TRBJ1-4; 7 bases agree with TRBD1. The CDR3 DNA is TGCGCCAGCAGCCAAGATTACAGGGGACCCAAGATGGAAAAACTGTTTTTT. It encodes CASSQDYRGPKMEKLFF.